This T cell receptor beta chain was recorded in a study of blood T cell repertoires in COVID-19. At the level of the study: Acute and convalescent COVID-19 specimens originated in the United States, Italy and Spain. Sample material is recorded as cDNA or gDNA derived from T cells, B-cell-depleted T cells, or PBMCs.

This clone was seen only a few times. Per the authors' pipeline: Counts of nucleated cells, estimated from reference gene primer amplification, were obtained. Data came from immunoSEQ multiplex PCR; TCRdb stores just in-frame clones and leaves some out. From that table come the V and J calls and clone size; the DNA was used to work out D and trimming. The sample has 50,000 to 70,000 clones, roughly 86% seen once; the top ten hold 6.9%. The CDR3 is 13 residues long. V was clipped by 5 bases and J by 4 bases; unmatched bases: 4. Sequenced: peripheral blood. The rearrangement joins TRBV12-3 or TRBV12-4 to TRBJ1-2; 7 nucleotides match TRBD1. The clonotype comes from a man aged 45-60 years with active COVID-19. CDR3 sequence reads: CASSPWTGYGYTF. CDR3 sequence (DNA): TGTGCCAGCAGTCCATGGACAGGCTATGGCTACACCTTC.